A selection of T cell receptor beta chains follows, all from one sample in a study of cytomegalovirus exposure and HLA in healthy donors. Only in-frame clones appear in the TCRdb table, and some are missing; sequencing was by immunoSEQ multiplex PCR. The data hold roughly 120,000 clones, with around 80% observed a single time. The sample was PBMCs. These receptors were obtained from a man younger than 30 in good health and CMV-seronegative. Each CDR3 is given with its conserved first and last residue. A D gene is named only where the DNA matches it firmly.

d_call j_call v_call cdr3_aa
TRBD1 TRBJ1-2 TRBV2 CASRGQPILYGYTF
NA TRBJ2-7 TRBV28 CASNTVAGREQYF
TRBD1 TRBJ2-5 TRBV18 CASSPPRGGAETQYF
TRBD2 NA TRBV2 CASSASGYEQYF
NA TRBJ2-4 TRBV7-2 CASSSTPNIQYF
NA TRBJ2-7 TRBV30 CAWSRGDYEQYF
TRBD2 TRBJ2-2 TRBV7-3 CASSLISLAGATGELFF
NA TRBJ2-1 TRBV7-2 CASSIAWLAYEQFF
NA TRBJ1-6 TRBV7-3 CASSLKSGVNSPLHF
NA NA TRBV28 CASGTTSPYEQYF
TRBD1 TRBJ2-5 TRBV27 CASRDVTGNLGETQYF
TRBD2 TRBJ2-1 TRBV7-6 CASSPQATSGINEQFF
TRBD1 TRBJ1-1 TRBV30 CAWMKSGDRVEAFF
NA TRBJ2-7 TRBV9 CASSVAHSYEQYF
NA TRBJ2-5 TRBV9 CASSVDGGMVQETQYF
NA TRBJ1-1 TRBV4-1 CASSQFGGAGSNTEAFF
NA TRBJ2-1 TRBV7-6 CASSLPTGPEQFF
NA TRBJ2-5 TRBV4-1 CASSQVGVAGETQYF
NA TRBJ2-2 TRBV6-1 CASSVSLNTGELFF
TRBD2 TRBJ2-7 TRBV18 CASSPLSSGRLEQYF
NA TRBJ1-2 TRBV7-2 CASSFRTAGYTF
TRBD2 TRBJ2-7 TRBV11-2 CASSLGAGGPYEQYF
TRBD2 TRBJ2-7 TRBV30 CAWNGGTDEQYF
TRBD1 TRBJ1-5 TRBV28 CASRQGYQPQHF
TRBD2 TRBJ2-7 TRBV4-3 CASSQSAGLAVSYEQYF
NA TRBJ2-1 TRBV28 CALGGAQHEQFF
TRBD1 TRBJ1-2 TRBV30 CAWSLKRDRVFCGYTF
NA TRBJ2-5 TRBV19 CASSLYLPETQYF
TRBD1 TRBJ2-7 TRBV5-1 CASSDPGQDSSEQYF
TRBD1 TRBJ1-2 TRBV7-8 CASSLDPGGNYGYTF
NA TRBJ2-1 TRBV7-3 CASSPDFGDYNEQFF
TRBD1 TRBJ1-5 TRBV2 CASGWTGKNQPQHF
TRBD2 TRBJ2-2 TRBV29-1 CSVEKFWRGLATGELFF
NA TRBJ2-1 TRBV5-1 CASSYLDWSEQFF
TRBD2 TRBJ2-6 TRBV27 CASSGRARVSGANVLTF
TRBD1 TRBJ2-2 TRBV12-5 CASGLQGAGELFF
NA TRBJ2-1 TRBV12-2 CASRLAACWGTRMEGEQFF
TRBD1 TRBJ2-7 TRBV7-9 CASSLQRDRRNEQYF
TRBD2 TRBJ2-3 TRBV5-8 CASSRLAGTDTQYF
TRBD2 TRBJ2-3 TRBV9 CASSDRDNFPGGRRLRGTDTQYF
TRBD1 TRBJ1-1 TRBV7-3 CASSTDRDSGSFF
NA TRBJ1-2 TRBV7-9 CASSLIGGDYGYTF
TRBD1 TRBJ1-2 TRBV6-6 CASSYIGGGGYGYTF
TRBD2 TRBJ2-5 TRBV11-2 CASSPGGIAGEETQYF
NA TRBJ1-1 TRBV7-9 CASSLGPPRMNTEAFF
NA TRBJ2-5 TRBV18 CASSPDSETQYF